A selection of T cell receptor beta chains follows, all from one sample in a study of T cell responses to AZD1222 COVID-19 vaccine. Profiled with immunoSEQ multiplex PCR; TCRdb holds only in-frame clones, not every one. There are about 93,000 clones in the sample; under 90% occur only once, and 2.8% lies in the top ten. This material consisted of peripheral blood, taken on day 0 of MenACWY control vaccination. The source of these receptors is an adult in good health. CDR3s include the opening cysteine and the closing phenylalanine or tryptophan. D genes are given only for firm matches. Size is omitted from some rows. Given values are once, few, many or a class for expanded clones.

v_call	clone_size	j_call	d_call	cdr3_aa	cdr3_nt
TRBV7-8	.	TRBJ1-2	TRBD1	CASSFDRGVYGYTF	TGTGCCAGCAGCTTCGACAGGGGGGTGTATGGCTACACCTTC
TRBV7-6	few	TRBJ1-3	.	CASSLDGPSGNTIYF	TGTGCCAGCAGCTTAGACGGACCCTCTGGAAACACCATATATTTT
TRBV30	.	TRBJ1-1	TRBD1	CAWRSGTGHTEAFF	TGTGCCTGGAGGTCCGGGACAGGGCATACTGAAGCTTTCTTT
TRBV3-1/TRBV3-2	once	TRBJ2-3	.	CASSSEGDTQYF	TGTGCCAGCAGCTCGGAGGGAGATACGCAGTATTTT
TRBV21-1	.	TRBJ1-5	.	CASTKGIATRGGGNQPQHF	TGTGCCAGCACCAAGGGGATCGCCACACGAGGGGGGGGCAATCAGCCCCAGCATTTT
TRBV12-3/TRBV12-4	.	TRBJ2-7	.	CASSLLATYEQYF	TGTGCCAGCAGTTTACTAGCCACCTACGAGCAGTACTTC
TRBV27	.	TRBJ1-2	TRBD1	CASRPTGGYGYTF	TGTGCCAGCAGACCGACAGGGGGCTATGGCTACACCTTC
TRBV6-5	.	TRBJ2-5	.	CASSYTDGMYQETQYF	TGTGCCAGCAGTTACACGGACGGAATGTACCAAGAGACCCAGTACTTC
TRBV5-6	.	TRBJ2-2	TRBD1	CASSIRDRDTGELFF	TGTGCCAGCAGCATCCGGGACAGGGACACCGGGGAGCTGTTTTTT
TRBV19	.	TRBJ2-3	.	CASSKVGTDTQYF	TGTGCCAGTAGCAAAGTCGGCACAGATACGCAGTATTTT
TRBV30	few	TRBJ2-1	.	CAWSPGWNEQFF	TGTGCCTGGAGTCCCGGGTGGAATGAGCAGTTCTTC
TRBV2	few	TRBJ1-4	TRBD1	CASTEGDRGLSSEKLFF	TGTGCCAGCACCGAGGGGGACAGGGGCTTAAGTAGTGAAAAACTGTTTTTT
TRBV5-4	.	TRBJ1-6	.	CASSLGGGDSPLHF	TGTGCCAGCAGCTTGGGAGGGGGGGATTCACCCCTCCACTTT
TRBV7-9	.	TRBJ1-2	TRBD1	CASSPPTGNYGYTF	TGTGCCAGCAGCCCGCCGACAGGGAACTATGGCTACACCTTC
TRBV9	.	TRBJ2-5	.	CASSVTGRGETQYF	TGTGCCAGCAGCGTGACAGGGCGGGGGGAGACCCAGTACTTC
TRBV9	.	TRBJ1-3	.	CASSVDLRPGNTIYF	TGTGCCAGCAGCGTAGATTTGCGGCCTGGAAACACCATATATTTT
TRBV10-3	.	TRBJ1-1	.	CAISGPGGGTEAFF	TGTGCCATCAGTGGTCCCGGGGGGGGCACTGAAGCTTTCTTT
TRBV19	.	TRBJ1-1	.	CASSIGMTGMNTEAFF	TGTGCCAGTAGTATCGGGATGACAGGTATGAACACTGAAGCTTTCTTT
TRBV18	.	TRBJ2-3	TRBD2	CASSPMGSGAITDTQYF	TGTGCCAGCTCACCAATGGGTAGCGGGGCGATCACAGATACGCAGTATTTT
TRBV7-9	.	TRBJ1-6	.	CASRERLNNSPLHF	TGTGCCAGCAGGGAGAGGTTGAATAATTCACCCCTCCACTTT
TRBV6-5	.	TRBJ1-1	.	CASSYSNSRGDEAFF	TGTGCCAGCAGTTACTCGAATTCAAGGGGCGATGAAGCTTTCTTT
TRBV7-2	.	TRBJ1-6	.	CASSLEPGRHSPLHF	TGTGCCAGCAGCTTAGAGCCCGGGAGGCATTCACCCCTCCACTTT
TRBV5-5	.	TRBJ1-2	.	CASSPQTVNYGYTF	TGTGCCAGCAGCCCCCAGACGGTAAACTATGGCTACACCTTC
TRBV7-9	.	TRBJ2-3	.	CASSLRGADTQYF	TGTGCCAGCAGCTTGAGGGGGGCAGATACGCAGTATTTT
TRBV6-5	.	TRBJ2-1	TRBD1	CASGLLPGQGYEQFF	TGTGCCAGCGGTCTCCTGCCGGGACAGGGTTATGAGCAGTTCTTC
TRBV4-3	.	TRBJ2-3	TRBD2	CASSHGAGGTTDTQYF	TGCGCCAGCAGCCACGGAGCGGGGGGCACCACAGATACGCAGTATTTT
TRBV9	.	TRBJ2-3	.	CASSVETDTQYF	TGTGCCAGCAGCGTAGAGACAGATACGCAGTATTTT
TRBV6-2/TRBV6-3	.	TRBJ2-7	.	CASSQKGTDYEQYF	TGTGCCAGCAGTCAAAAGGGGACGGACTACGAGCAGTACTTC
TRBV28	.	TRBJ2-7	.	CASSLPGGNYEQYF	TGTGCCAGCAGCCTCCCTGGGGGTAACTACGAGCAGTACTTC
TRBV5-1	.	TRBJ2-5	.	CASSLGTTQETQYF	TGCGCCAGCAGCTTGGGGACTACACAAGAGACCCAGTACTTC
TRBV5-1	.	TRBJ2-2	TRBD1	CASSLHRGDTGELFF	TGCGCCAGCAGCTTGCACAGGGGTGACACCGGGGAGCTGTTTTTT
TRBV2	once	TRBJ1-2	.	CASSGERVLGYTF	TGTGCCAGCAGTGGGGAAAGGGTGCTCGGCTACACCTTC
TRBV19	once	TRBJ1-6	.	CATKQDSYNSPLHF	TGTGCCACTAAGCAAGACAGCTATAATTCACCCCTCCACTTT
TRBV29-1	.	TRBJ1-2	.	CSVEVSGWGYTF	TGCAGCGTTGAAGTCTCAGGATGGGGCTACACCTTC
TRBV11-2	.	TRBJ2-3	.	CASSSPIGDTQYF	TGTGCCAGCAGCTCGCCTATCGGAGATACGCAGTATTTT
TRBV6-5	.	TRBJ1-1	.	CASSYLGEAFF	TGTGCCAGCAGTTATCTCGGCGAAGCTTTCTTT
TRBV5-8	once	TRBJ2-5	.	CASSPLGARETQYF	TGTGCCAGCAGCCCTCTCGGGGCTAGAGAGACCCAGTACTTC
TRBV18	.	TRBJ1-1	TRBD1	CASSALQGAGTEAFF	TGTGCCAGCTCAGCACTACAGGGGGCTGGCACTGAAGCTTTCTTT
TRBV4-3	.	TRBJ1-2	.	CASSQDTRWGGYTF	TGCGCCAGCAGCCAAGATACGCGGTGGGGTGGCTACACCTTC
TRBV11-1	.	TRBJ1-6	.	CASSLLVYNSPLHF	TGTGCCAGCAGCCTCCTCGTCTATAATTCACCCCTCCACTTT
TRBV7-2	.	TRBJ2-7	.	CASSFLFGRTYEQYF	TGTGCCAGCAGCTTCCTTTTCGGCCGAACCTACGAGCAGTACTTC
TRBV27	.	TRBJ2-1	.	CASSSSGLSYNEQFF	TGTGCCAGCAGTTCAAGTGGGCTCTCCTACAATGAGCAGTTCTTC